A single TCR beta chain is shown here with its context. The antigen remains unidentified. Compared with germline, one end of the junction differs, possibly owing to a read error. The same CDR3 also results from other DNA sequences found in this sample. Assay: immunoSEQ multiplex PCR; the TCRdb copy retains only in-frame clones and omits some. The sample consists of 100,000 or so clones, about 95% of them appearing once. This record comes from a study of cytomegalovirus exposure and HLA in healthy donors. Whole-study results and caveats: The authors enumerated over 150 TCR beta chains as linked to cytomegalovirus. Three of the chains that were CMV-associated were confirmed in vitro to be specific for CMV antigens. It was found in a later analysis that first-cohort TCR clusters tended to co-occur in the 120 validation repertoires.

While the first cohort had over 650 subjects, the donors belonged to the separate validation cohort of over a hundred subjects. The clonotype comes from a young woman in good health and CMV-seronegative. What was sequenced was PBMCs.

The CDR3 protein is CASKGTTLNTGELFF. The CDR3 region has the DNA TGCGCCAGCAAGGGGACTACGCTGAACACCGGAGAGCTGTTTTTT. The V gene is TRBV10-2, the J gene TRBJ2-2; 7 bases are shared with TRBD2. The CDR3 spans 15 residues. Germline-derived CDR1 and CDR2 are WSHSY and SAAADI.